One sample yielded the 19 T cell receptor beta chains listed below, sequenced in a study of technical replicates of blood from a few donors. TCRdb's table, derived via immunoSEQ multiplex PCR, lists solely in-frame clones and lacks some. The sample holds approximately 97,000 clones, 95% seen once. Sequencing used T cells isolated from PBMCs. These receptors all stem from a human donor in good health.

V gene TRBV6-1 combines with J gene TRBJ1-5; unclear D gene. The CDR3 length is 14 residues. Germline V CDR1 and CDR2: MNHNS, SASEGT. Deletions cut 4 bases from V and 3 bases from J, with 10 bases between. CDR3 residues: CASSGDTSNQPQHF. CDR3 bases: TGTGCCAGCAGTGGAGATACGTCCAATCAGCCCCAGCATTTT.

The J gene is TRBJ2-5, the V gene TRBV5-1, with 7 positions matching TRBD1. The CDR3 totals 15 residues. J was trimmed by 1 base and V by 4 bases; bases with no gene match: 7. Germline lookup yields CDR1 SGHRS and CDR2 YFSETQ. The CDR3 DNA reads TGCGCCAGCAGCCTAGGGACAGCCGGCCAAGAGACCCAGTACTTC. Amino acid sequence: CASSLGTAGQETQYF.

V gene TRBV13 combines with J gene TRBJ2-3; 11 bases match TRBD2. Trimming took 4 bases from V and 0 from J; bases not matched to a gene: 6. In germline, CDR1 is PRHDT, CDR2 FYEKMQ (reference sequence). This CDR3 has 17 amino acids. In nucleotides, the CDR3 is TGTGCCAGCAGCTCCCCGGGACTAGCGGTTAGCACAGATACGCAGTATTTT. Its translation: CASSSPGLAVSTDTQYF.

This chain links TRBV27 with TRBJ2-7, with 7 bases fitting TRBD1. This CDR3 has 12 amino acids. Germline CDR1 and CDR2: MNHEY and SMNVEV (reference sequence). J lost 1 base, V lost 8 bases, and 2 bases had no gene match. CDR3 sequence (DNA): TGTGCCAGCCAGGGGGTATCCTACGAGCAGTACTTC. The encoded protein is CASQGVSYEQYF.

The chain couples TRBV9 to TRBJ2-1; 7 positions match TRBD1. The ends lost 4 bases at V and 5 bases at J; junction bases unmatched: 9. There are 15 residues in the CDR3. Per the germline V gene, CDR1 is SGDLS and CDR2 is YYNGEE. The CDR3 loop is CASSRSGGINNEQFF. The CDR3 DNA is TGTGCCAGCAGCAGATCAGGGGGTATAAACAATGAGCAGTTCTTC.

The chain has TRBV28 and TRBJ2-4; maybe TRBD1 (5 bases). CDR3 length equals 16 residues. V was clipped by 7 bases and J by 1 base, with 17 bases between them. The V gene's germline CDR1 is MDHEN and CDR2 SYDVKM. The CDR3 coding sequence is TGTGCCAGCACTCCCGTGCCAGGGAAGGCCAAAAACATTCAGTACTTC. Residues: CASTPVPGKAKNIQYF. Supplemented by reference TRBV28 and TRBJ2-4, the full variable domain reads DVKVTQSSRYLVKRTGEKVFLECVQDMDHENMFWYRQDPGLGLRLIYFSYDVKMKEKGDIPEGYSVSREKKERFSLILESASTNQTSMYLCASTPVPGKAKNIQYFGAGTRLSVL.

J is TRBJ1-2 and V is TRBV5-8, with D possibly matching TRBD1 (5 bases). Germline V gene lookup returns CDR1 SGHTS and CDR2 YDEGEE. This CDR3 has 14 amino acids. Trimming took off 1 base at V and 5 bases at J, with 12 bases between the two ends. The CDR3 DNA sequence: TGTGCCAGCAGCTTGTATGGGGCTGGGTATGGCTACACCTTC. It translates to CASSLYGAGYGYTF.

The rearrangement uses TRBV4-1 and TRBJ2-7; 14 nucleotides line up with TRBD2. Trimming took 1 base from V and 3 from J; bases not matched to a gene: 2. The CDR3 has 16 amino acids. CDR1 is MGHRA and CDR2 is YSYEKL in the germline V gene. In DNA form, the CDR3 reads TGCGCCAGCAGCCAAGGGACTAGCGGGGGGCTCTACGAGCAGTACTTC. As protein: CASSQGTSGGLYEQYF.

The gene calls are TRBV4-3 and TRBJ2-7, with D possibly matching TRBD1 (6 bases). The ends were cut back, 1 base at V and 3 bases at J, with 10 bases in the middle. Germline V CDR1 and CDR2: LGHNA, YSLEER. This CDR3 comprises 14 residues. The CDR3 loop reads CASSQAQGFYEQYF. As DNA, the CDR3 is TGCGCCAGCAGCCAAGCACAGGGTTTCTACGAGCAGTACTTC.

The chain employs TRBV4-3 and TRBJ2-5; TRBD2 might be the D (5 bases). Germline lookup yields CDR1 LGHNA and CDR2 YSLEER. The CDR3 totals 15 residues. Trimming stripped 3 bases from V and 5 bases from J, with 16 bases between. CDR3 sequence (DNA): TGCGCCAGCAGCCAGTTCAGCGAGGGTTGGGAGACCCAGTACTTC. This codes for CASSQFSEGWETQYF.

The chain links TRBV7-8 to TRBJ1-2, with TRBD1 matching 7 bases. This CDR3 spans 13 amino acids. The V segment lost 2 bases and the J segment 8 bases; nucleotides outside the gene matches: 5. The germline gives CDR1 SGHVS, CDR2 FQNEAQ. The CDR3 here is CASSLRGQRGYTF. The CDR3 nucleotides are TGTGCCAGCAGCTTAAGGGGGCAGCGGGGCTACACCTTC.

The chain is built from TRBV28 and TRBJ2-7, with 12 positions matching TRBD2. In germline, CDR1 is MDHEN, CDR2 SYDVKM. The V segment lost 2 bases and the J segment 0 bases; nucleotides outside the gene matches: 2. The CDR3 runs 16 residues. CDR3: CASSLTLAGGSYEQYF. The CDR3 region has the DNA TGTGCCAGCAGTTTAACACTAGCGGGAGGCTCCTACGAGCAGTACTTC.

The V gene is TRBV5-1, the J gene TRBJ1-1; 9 nucleotides line up with TRBD1. The germline V gene has CDR1 SGHRS and CDR2 YFSETQ. Germline trimming cut 4 bases from V and 3 bases from J; bases unmatched to any gene: 4. The CDR3 has 14 amino acids. The CDR3 DNA reads as TGCGCCAGCAGCAAGGGACAGGGAGACACTGAAGCTTTCTTT. Its protein is CASSKGQGDTEAFF.

The rearrangement links TRBV28 to TRBJ2-2; the D is unclear. Germline V gene sequence: CDR1 MDHEN, CDR2 SYDVKM. Trimming pared 6 bases from V and 9 bases from J, leaving 8 bases between. The CDR3 loop spans 11 amino acids. CDR3 DNA sequence: TGTGCCAGCAGCCCCCAGAGGGAGCTGTTTTTT. Its protein product is CASSPQRELFF.

This clone was counted a single time. Here the CDR3 reads CASSLDSPNTGELFF. In DNA form, the CDR3 reads TGTGCCAGCAGCTTAGACAGCCCGAACACCGGGGAGCTGTTTTTT. The V and J genes are TRBV7-3 and TRBJ2-2, with D maybe TRBD1 (5 bases). CDR1 is SGHTA and CDR2 is FQGTGA in the germline V gene. V lost 2 bases and J lost 0, with 7 bases in between. The CDR3 runs to 15 residues.

This clone was seen just once. The chain carries TRBV27 and TRBJ2-3; TRBD1 might be the D (5 bases). The CDR3 contains 20 residues. Germline V lookup: CDR1 MNHEY, CDR2 SMNVEV (reference sequence). V was pared by 7 bases and J by 1 base, with 30 bases between. The CDR3 DNA follows: TGTGCCAGCACTCCATTGGACAATTGGGGCCTACCTGAGGGCACAGATACGCAGTATTTT. Protein product: CASTPLDNWGLPEGTDTQYF.

About this clone: The junction departs from the called germline gene at one end, perhaps through a read error. The chain has TRBV19 and TRBJ2-7; 7 positions agree with TRBD2. There are 13 residues in the CDR3. From germline, CDR1 is LNHDA and CDR2 SQIVND (reference sequence). The CDR3 sequence is CASSPDRSGLRIF. As DNA, the CDR3 is TGTGCCAGTAGTCCCGACCGTAGCGGGTTAAGAATCTTC.

This clone has just one count. The rearrangement uses TRBV6-5 and TRBJ1-4; the D gene is possibly TRBD1 (5 bases). Germline V gives CDR1 MNHEY, CDR2 SVGAGI. CDR3 length: 16 residues. The V and J ends lost 0 bases and 2 bases respectively, with 10 bases between them. The CDR3 loop is CASSYSTGGTNEKLFF. The DNA of the CDR3 is TGTGCCAGCAGTTACTCGACGGGGGGGACTAATGAAAAACTGTTTTTT.

The chain carries TRBV14 and TRBJ2-7, with TRBD2 as a possible D gene (6 bases). Germline CDR1 and CDR2: SGHDN and FVKESK. The ends were cut back, 0 bases at V and 2 bases at J, with 8 bases in the middle. The CDR3 covers 14 residues. CDR3 residues: CASSQDSGPYEQYF. The CDR3 nucleotides are TGTGCCAGCAGCCAAGATAGCGGTCCCTACGAGCAGTACTTC.